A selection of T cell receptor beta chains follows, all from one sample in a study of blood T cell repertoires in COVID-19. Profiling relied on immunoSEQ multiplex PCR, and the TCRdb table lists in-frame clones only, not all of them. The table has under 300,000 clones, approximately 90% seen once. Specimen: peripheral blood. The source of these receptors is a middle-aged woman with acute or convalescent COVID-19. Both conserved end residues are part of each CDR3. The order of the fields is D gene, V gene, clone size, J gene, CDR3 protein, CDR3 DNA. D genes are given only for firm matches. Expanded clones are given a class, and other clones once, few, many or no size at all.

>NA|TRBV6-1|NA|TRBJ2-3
CASSETGPDTQYF
TGTGCCAGCAGTGAAACAGGGCCAGATACGCAGTATTTT
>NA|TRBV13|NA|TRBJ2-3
CASSQVADTQYF
TGTGCCAGCAGCCAGGTTGCAGATACGCAGTATTTT
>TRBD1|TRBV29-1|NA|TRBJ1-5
CSVEVQGDQPQHF
TGCAGCGTCGAGGTACAGGGGGATCAGCCCCAGCATTTT
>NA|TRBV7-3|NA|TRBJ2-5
CASSKTGTETQYF
TGTGCCAGCAGCAAGACAGGAACAGAGACCCAGTACTTC
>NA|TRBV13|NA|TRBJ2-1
CASSLGTAFPSEQFF
TGTGCCAGCAGCTTAGGGACAGCCTTCCCCAGTGAGCAGTTCTTC
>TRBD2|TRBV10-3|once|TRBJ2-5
CAISESVWTSGGPEHQETQYF
TGTGCCATCAGTGAGTCAGTATGGACTAGCGGGGGGCCAGAACACCAAGAGACCCAGTACTTC
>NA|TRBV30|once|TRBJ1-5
CAWSVAGAAGDNQPQHF
TGTGCCTGGAGTGTCGCAGGGGCGGCAGGGGACAATCAGCCCCAGCATTTT
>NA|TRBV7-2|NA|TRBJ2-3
CASSPGAVRSDTQYF
TGTGCCAGCAGCCCTGGGGCCGTCCGCTCAGATACGCAGTATTTT
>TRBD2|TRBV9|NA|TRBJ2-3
CASSVTGGAPDTQYF
TGTGCCAGCAGCGTAACCGGGGGGGCACCAGATACGCAGTATTTT
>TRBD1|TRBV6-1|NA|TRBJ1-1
CASSEEETGANTEAFF
TGTGCCAGCAGTGAGGAGGAGACAGGGGCGAACACTGAAGCTTTCTTT
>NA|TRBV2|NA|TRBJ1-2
CASSEPATITGGYTF
TGTGCCAGCAGTGAACCGGCGACAATTACGGGAGGCTACACCTTC
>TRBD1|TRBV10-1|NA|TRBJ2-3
CASSESRGLITTDTQYF
TGCGCCAGCAGTGAGTCGAGGGGGCTAATTACCACAGATACGCAGTATTTT
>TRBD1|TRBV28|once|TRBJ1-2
CASSLSQGAYGYTF
TGTGCCAGCAGTTTATCGCAGGGGGCTTATGGCTACACCTTC
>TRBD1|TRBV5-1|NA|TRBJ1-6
CASSETGQEYSPLHF
TGCGCCAGCAGCGAGACGGGACAGGAGTACTCACCCCTCCACTTT
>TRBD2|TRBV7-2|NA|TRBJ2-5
CASSLAAGRGGETQYF
TGTGCCAGCAGCTTAGCAGCGGGGAGGGGAGGAGAGACCCAGTACTTC
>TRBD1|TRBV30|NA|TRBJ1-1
CAWSGRGSSFF
TGTGCCTGGAGTGGCAGGGGGTCATCTTTCTTT
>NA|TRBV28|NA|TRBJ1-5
CASSFRGNNQPQHF
TGTGCCAGCAGTTTTCGGGGGAACAATCAGCCCCAGCATTTT
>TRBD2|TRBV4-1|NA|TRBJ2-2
CASSQPYSGRNTGELFF
TGCGCCAGCAGCCAGCCTTATAGCGGGCGGAACACCGGGGAGCTGTTTTTT
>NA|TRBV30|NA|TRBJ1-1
CAWSPGDGAGTEAFF
TGTGCCTGGAGTCCAGGGGACGGCGCGGGCACTGAAGCTTTCTTT
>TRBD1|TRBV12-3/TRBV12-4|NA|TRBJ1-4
CASSTGTVEKLFF
TGTGCCAGCAGTACTGGGACAGTTGAAAAACTGTTTTTT
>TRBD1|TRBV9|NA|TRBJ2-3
CASSEFSTGADTQYF
TGTGCCAGCAGCGAATTCTCGACAGGGGCAGATACGCAGTATTTT
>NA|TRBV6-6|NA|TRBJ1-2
CASRPPGGYGYTF
TGTGCCAGCAGACCCCCTGGAGGATATGGCTACACCTTC
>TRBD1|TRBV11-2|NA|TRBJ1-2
CASRATGGYGYTF
TGTGCCAGCAGGGCTACAGGGGGCTATGGCTACACCTTC
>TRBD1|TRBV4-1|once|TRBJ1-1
CASSQDGRGLTEAFF
TGCGCCAGCAGCCAAGATGGCAGGGGGCTAACTGAAGCTTTCTTT
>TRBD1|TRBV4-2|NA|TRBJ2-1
CASSLGGVLDEQFF
TGTGCCAGCAGCCTAGGGGGCGTTTTGGATGAGCAGTTCTTC
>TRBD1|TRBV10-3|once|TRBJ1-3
CAISITGGSSGNTIYF
TGTGCCATCAGCATCACAGGGGGGAGCTCTGGAAACACCATATATTTT
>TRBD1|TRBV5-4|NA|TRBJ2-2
CASSSPGQTNTGELFF
TGTGCCAGCAGTTCTCCGGGACAGACGAACACCGGGGAGCTGTTTTTT
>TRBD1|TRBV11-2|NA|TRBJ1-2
CASSLGTGVGYTF
TGTGCCAGCAGCTTAGGGACAGGGGTAGGCTACACCTTC
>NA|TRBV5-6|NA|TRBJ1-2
CASSLDSNYGYTF
TGTGCCAGCAGCTTGGACAGCAACTATGGCTACACCTTC
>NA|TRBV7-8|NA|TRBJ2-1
CAIHGEGDEQFF
TGTGCCATCCATGGGGAGGGGGATGAGCAGTTCTTC
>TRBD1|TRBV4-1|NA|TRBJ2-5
CASSQDTRTGRETQYF
TGCGCCAGCAGCCAAGATACCCGGACAGGGAGGGAGACCCAGTACTTC
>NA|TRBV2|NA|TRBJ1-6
CASSEEANSPLHF
TGTGCCAGTTCGGAAGAGGCTAATTCACCCCTCCACTTT
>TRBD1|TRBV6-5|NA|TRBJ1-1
CASRPTGVRWAEAFF
TGTGCCAGCAGGCCTACAGGGGTCAGGTGGGCTGAAGCTTTCTTT
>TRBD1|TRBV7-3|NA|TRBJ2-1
CASSMRQGPYNEQFF
TGTGCCAGCAGCATGCGACAGGGTCCCTACAATGAGCAGTTCTTC
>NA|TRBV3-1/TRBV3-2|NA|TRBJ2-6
CASSQRGTGANVLTF
TGTGCCAGCAGCCAACGAGGAACTGGGGCCAACGTCCTGACTTTC
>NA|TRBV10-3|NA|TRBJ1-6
CAISDRTTGSPLHF
TGTGCCATCAGTGACCGAACCACCGGGTCACCCCTCCACTTT
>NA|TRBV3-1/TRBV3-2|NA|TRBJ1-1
CASSLLGYANTEAFF
TGTGCCAGCAGCCTTCTAGGATACGCGAACACTGAAGCTTTCTTT
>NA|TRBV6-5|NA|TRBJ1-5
CASNRQAHQPQHF
TGTGCCAGCAATCGACAGGCGCATCAGCCCCAGCATTTT
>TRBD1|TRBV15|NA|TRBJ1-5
CATSRAQGVFNQPQHF
TGTGCCACCAGCAGGGCACAGGGGGTATTCAATCAGCCCCAGCATTTT
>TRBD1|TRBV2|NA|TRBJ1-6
CASSAGTGNSPLHF
TGTGCCAGCAGTGCCGGGACAGGGAATTCACCCCTCCACTTT
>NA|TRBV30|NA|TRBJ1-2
CAWSLQGIYGYTF
TGTGCCTGGAGTCTCCAGGGGATCTATGGCTACACCTTC